Listed below are T cell receptor beta chains from one sample, sequenced in a study of blood T cell repertoires in COVID-19. Sequencing was performed with immunoSEQ multiplex PCR; in TCRdb, only in-frame clones are kept and a portion is missing. The repertoire holds about 210,000 clones, with about 78% as singletons. The specimen was peripheral blood. The receptors here all came from a woman aged 70 to 79 with acute or convalescent COVID-19. Both conserved end residues are part of each CDR3. The D gene is left open where the match is weak. The size field is filled for only some rows; it gives once, few, many or a size class.

j_call,clone_size,v_call,d_call,cdr3_nt,cdr3_aa
TRBJ2-3,.,TRBV9,TRBD2,TGTGCCAGCAGCGCCCAACCACTAGCGAGCACAGATACGCAGTATTTT,CASSAQPLASTDTQYF
TRBJ2-5,once,TRBV10-2,TRBD2,TGCGCCAGCAAAACTAGCGGGGGGGAAGGTACAAAGACCCAGTACTTC,CASKTSGGEGTKTQYF
TRBJ1-3,.,TRBV30,.,TGTGCCTGGAGTGTTTGGGGGGTCGGAAACACCATATATTTT,CAWSVWGVGNTIYF
TRBJ2-1,.,TRBV9,TRBD2,TGTGCCAGTTCCCTAGCGGGGGTGGGGTATGATGAGCAGTTCTTC,CASSLAGVGYDEQFF
TRBJ2-2,.,TRBV29-1,.,TGCAGCGTTGACGGGGGCGGGGAGCTGTTTTTT,CSVDGGGELFF
TRBJ1-5,.,TRBV6-6,TRBD1,TGTGCCAGCAGCCGAACAGGGGATCGCAATCAGCCCCAGCATTTT,CASSRTGDRNQPQHF
TRBJ2-5,.,TRBV12-3/TRBV12-4,.,TGTGCCAGCAGTTACCGGGAGCTTGAGACCCAGTACTTC,CASSYRELETQYF
TRBJ1-1,.,TRBV4-1,.,TGCGCCAGCAGCCAAGTCCGCCCCGCAGGGGACACTGAAGCTTTCTTT,CASSQVRPAGDTEAFF
TRBJ2-3,.,TRBV5-1,TRBD2,TGCGCCAGCAGCCCCCTGTCACTAGCGGGGGGACTCACAGATACGCAGTATTTT,CASSPLSLAGGLTDTQYF
TRBJ2-3,.,TRBV5-1,.,TGCGCCAGCAGCTTTGCCAGTACAGATACGCAGTATTTT,CASSFASTDTQYF
TRBJ2-4,.,TRBV11-1,.,TGTGCCAGCAGCTTGCGGGCAGGCCCAGTAGACATTCAGTACTTC,CASSLRAGPVDIQYF
TRBJ1-2,.,TRBV27,.,TGTGCCAGCAGTTCGGGGGGACAAAGCTATGGCTACACCTTC,CASSSGGQSYGYTF
TRBJ1-3,.,TRBV7-9,.,TGTGCCAGCAGCTTATCTTCCCGCTCTGGAAACACCATATATTTT,CASSLSSRSGNTIYF
TRBJ1-3,.,TRBV3-1/TRBV3-2,TRBD1,TGTGCCAGCAGCCCAACACCCGGACAGGGCTGGCTTGGAAACACCATATATTTT,CASSPTPGQGWLGNTIYF
TRBJ2-6,.,TRBV19,.,TGTGCCAGTAGCATCACAGGAATCCGGGTCCTGACTTTC,CASSITGIRVLTF
TRBJ1-3,.,TRBV7-6,.,TGTGCCAGCAGCTTATCAGGGGGAAACACCATATATTTT,CASSLSGGNTIYF
TRBJ1-2,.,TRBV12-3/TRBV12-4,.,TGTGCCAGCAGTTCCAGGGTTGGAGGCTACACCTTC,CASSSRVGGYTF
TRBJ1-5,.,TRBV10-3,.,TGTGCCATCAGTGGGACAGCTAATCAGCCCCAGCATTTT,CAISGTANQPQHF
TRBJ1-5,few,TRBV18,TRBD1,TGTGCCAGCTCACCTTCGGAGGGGGCCAATCAGCCCCAGCATTTT,CASSPSEGANQPQHF
TRBJ2-1,.,TRBV5-1,TRBD1,TGCGCCAGCAGCTGGACACCGGGACAGGGCAGGGAGCAGTTCTTC,CASSWTPGQGREQFF
TRBJ2-1,.,TRBV6-4,TRBD2,TGTGCCAGCAGACGAACCGGACTAGCGGGGGGGGACAATGAGCAGTTCTTC,CASRRTGLAGGDNEQFF
TRBJ2-7,.,TRBV24-1,.,TGTGCCACCAGTGCTAGCGAGGAGGGCCCCTACGAGCAGTACTTC,CATSASEEGPYEQYF
TRBJ2-2,.,TRBV6-5,.,TGTGCCACAGAAACGGGTTCCGGCGGGGAGCTGTTTTTT,CATETGSGGELFF
TRBJ1-1,.,TRBV30,.,TGTGCCTGGAGCCCAGGGCGGATTGAAGCTTTCTTT,CAWSPGRIEAFF
TRBJ2-2,.,TRBV7-6,.,TGTGCCAGCAGCTTAGTACCCGGCAGGACGAACACCGGGGAGCTGTTTTTT,CASSLVPGRTNTGELFF
TRBJ2-7,.,TRBV20-1,TRBD2,TGCAGTGCTAGTCTTCCTCTAGCGGGGGATCCGTACGAGCAGTACTTC,CSASLPLAGDPYEQYF
TRBJ2-6,.,TRBV19,TRBD1,TGTGCCAGTACTACAGGGGAAGCCTCTGGGGCCAACGTCCTGACTTTC,CASTTGEASGANVLTF